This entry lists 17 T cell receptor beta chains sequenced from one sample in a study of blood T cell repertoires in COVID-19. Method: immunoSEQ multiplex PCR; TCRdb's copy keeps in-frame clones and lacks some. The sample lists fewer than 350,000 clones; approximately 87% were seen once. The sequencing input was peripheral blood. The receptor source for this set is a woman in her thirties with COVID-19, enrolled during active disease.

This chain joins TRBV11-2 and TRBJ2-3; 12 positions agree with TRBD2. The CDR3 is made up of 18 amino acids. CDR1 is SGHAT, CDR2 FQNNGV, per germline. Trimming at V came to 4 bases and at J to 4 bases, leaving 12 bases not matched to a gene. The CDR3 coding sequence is TGTGCCAGCAGCTCGGACCCTCCTAGCGGGGGGGCCCCAGATACGCAGTATTTT. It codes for CASSSDPPSGGAPDTQYF.

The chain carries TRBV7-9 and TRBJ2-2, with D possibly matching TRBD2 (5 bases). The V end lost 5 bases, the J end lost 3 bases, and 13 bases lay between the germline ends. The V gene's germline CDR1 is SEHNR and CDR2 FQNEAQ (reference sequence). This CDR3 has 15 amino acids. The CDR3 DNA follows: TGTGCCAGCAGCACAACAGTAGCGTACACCGGGGAGCTGTTTTTT. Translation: CASSTTVAYTGELFF.

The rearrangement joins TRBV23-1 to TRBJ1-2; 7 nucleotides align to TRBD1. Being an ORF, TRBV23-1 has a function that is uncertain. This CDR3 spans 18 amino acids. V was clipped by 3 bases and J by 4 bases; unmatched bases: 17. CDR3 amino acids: CASSHLGTVPRISYGYTF. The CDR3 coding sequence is TGCGCCAGCAGTCACCTCGGGACAGTTCCCCGGATCAGCTATGGCTACACCTTC.

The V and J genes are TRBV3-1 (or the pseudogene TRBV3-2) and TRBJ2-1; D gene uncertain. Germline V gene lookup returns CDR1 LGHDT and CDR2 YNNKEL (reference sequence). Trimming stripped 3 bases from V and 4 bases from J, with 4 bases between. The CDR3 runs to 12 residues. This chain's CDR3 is CASSHQYNEQFF. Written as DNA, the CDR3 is TGTGCCAGCAGCCACCAATACAATGAGCAGTTCTTC.

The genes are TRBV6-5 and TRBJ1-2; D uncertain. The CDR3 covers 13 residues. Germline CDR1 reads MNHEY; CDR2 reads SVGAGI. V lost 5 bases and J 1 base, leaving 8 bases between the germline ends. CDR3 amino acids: CASSTDLNYGYTF. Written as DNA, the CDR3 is TGTGCCAGCAGTACAGACCTTAACTATGGCTACACCTTC.

The CDR3 here is CASSLMGTGPEQYF. DNA for the CDR3: TGTGCCAGCAGCTTGATGGGGACAGGGCCCGAGCAGTACTTC. The genes are TRBV5-5 and TRBJ2-7; TRBD1 aligns across 9 bases. The junction had 5 bases not matched to a gene; V was cut back by 1 base and J by 6 bases. The CDR3 consists of 14 residues. CDR1 is SGHKS, CDR2 YYEKEE, per germline (reference sequence).

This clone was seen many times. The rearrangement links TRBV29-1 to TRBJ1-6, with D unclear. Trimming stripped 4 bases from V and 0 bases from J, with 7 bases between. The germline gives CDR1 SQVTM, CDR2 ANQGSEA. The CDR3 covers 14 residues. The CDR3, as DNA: TGCAGCGTTGCGGAGAGCTCCTATAATTCACCCCTCCACTTT. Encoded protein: CSVAESSYNSPLHF.

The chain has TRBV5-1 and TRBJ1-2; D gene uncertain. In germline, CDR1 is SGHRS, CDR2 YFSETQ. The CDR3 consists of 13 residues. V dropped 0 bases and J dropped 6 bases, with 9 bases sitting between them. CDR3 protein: CASSLGTGNGYTF. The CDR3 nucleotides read TGCGCCAGCAGCTTGGGTACGGGGAATGGCTACACCTTC. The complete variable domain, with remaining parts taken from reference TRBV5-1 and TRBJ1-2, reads KAGVTQTPRYLIKTRGQQVTLSCSPISGHRSVSWYQQTPGQGLQFLFEYFSETQRNKGNFPGRFSGRQFSNSRSEMNVSTLELGDSALYLCASSLGTGNGYTFGSGTRLTVV.

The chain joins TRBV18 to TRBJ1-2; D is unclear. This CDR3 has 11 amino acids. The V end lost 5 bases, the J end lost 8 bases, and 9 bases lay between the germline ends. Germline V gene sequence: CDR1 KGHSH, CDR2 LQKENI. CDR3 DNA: TGTGCCAGCTCAACCGGAGGCGGCTACACCTTC. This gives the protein CASSTGGGYTF.

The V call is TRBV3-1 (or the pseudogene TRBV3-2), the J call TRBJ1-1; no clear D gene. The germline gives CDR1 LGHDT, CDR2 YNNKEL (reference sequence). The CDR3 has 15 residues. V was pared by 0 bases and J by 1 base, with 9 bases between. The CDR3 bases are TGTGCCAGCAGCCAAGACTTGCCCGGGAACACTGAAGCTTTCTTT. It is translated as CASSQDLPGNTEAFF.

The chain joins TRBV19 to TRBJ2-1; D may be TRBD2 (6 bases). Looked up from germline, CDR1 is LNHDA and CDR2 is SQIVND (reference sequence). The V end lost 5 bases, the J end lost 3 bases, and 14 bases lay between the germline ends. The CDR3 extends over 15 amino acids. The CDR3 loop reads CASSSWGDGYNEQFF. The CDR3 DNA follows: TGTGCCAGTAGTTCGTGGGGGGATGGCTACAATGAGCAGTTCTTC.

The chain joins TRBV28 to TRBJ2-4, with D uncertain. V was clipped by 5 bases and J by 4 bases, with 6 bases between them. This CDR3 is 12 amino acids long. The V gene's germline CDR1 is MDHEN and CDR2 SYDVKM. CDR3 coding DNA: TGTGCCAGCAGTCTCGTTAAAAACATTCAGTACTTC. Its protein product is CASSLVKNIQYF.

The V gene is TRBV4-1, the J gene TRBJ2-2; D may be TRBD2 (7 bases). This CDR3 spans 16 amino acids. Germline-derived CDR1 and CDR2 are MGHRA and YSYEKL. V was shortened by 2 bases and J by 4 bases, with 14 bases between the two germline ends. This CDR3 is CASSQPLGGATGELFF. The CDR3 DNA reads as TGCGCCAGCAGCCAACCTTTGGGGGGGGCCACCGGGGAGCTGTTTTTT.

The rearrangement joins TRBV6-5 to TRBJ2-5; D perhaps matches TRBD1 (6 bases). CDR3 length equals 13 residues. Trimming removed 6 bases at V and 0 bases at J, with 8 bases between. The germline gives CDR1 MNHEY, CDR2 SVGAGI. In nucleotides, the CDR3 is TGTGCCAGCAGAGGACAGAACCAAGAGACCCAGTACTTC. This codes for CASRGQNQETQYF.

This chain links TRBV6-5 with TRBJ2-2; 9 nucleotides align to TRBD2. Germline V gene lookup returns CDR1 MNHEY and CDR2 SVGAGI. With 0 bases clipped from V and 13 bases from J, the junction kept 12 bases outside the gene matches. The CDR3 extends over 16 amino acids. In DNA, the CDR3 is TGTGCCAGCAGTTACTCGATGGCTAGCGGGGCGTCCGGGCTGTTTTTT. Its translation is CASSYSMASGASGLFF.

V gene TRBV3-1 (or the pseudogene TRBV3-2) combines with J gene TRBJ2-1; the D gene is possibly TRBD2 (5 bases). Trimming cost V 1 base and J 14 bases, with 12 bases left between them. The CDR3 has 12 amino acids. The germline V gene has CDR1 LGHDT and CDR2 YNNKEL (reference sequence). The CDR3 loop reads CASSQVQAVKFF. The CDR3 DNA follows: TGTGCCAGCAGCCAAGTGCAAGCGGTAAAGTTCTTC.

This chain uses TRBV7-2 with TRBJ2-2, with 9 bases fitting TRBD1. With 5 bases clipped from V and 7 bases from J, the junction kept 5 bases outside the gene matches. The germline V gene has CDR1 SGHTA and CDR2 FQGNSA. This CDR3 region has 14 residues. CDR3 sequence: CASSRTGESGELFF. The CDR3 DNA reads TGTGCCAGCAGCCGGACAGGGGAGAGCGGGGAGCTGTTTTTT.